This T cell receptor (beta chain) was found in a study of blood T cells in healthy people across ages. A second PCR of 7 to 11 cycles used a sample-barcoded 5' primer and a J-beta primer mix. Via MiXCR, TCRdb re-called the 5' RACE reads, giving one row per CDR3 protein. The sample yields roughly 1.4 million distinct CDR3 sequences, approximately 60% seen once. V was pared by 11 bases and J by 1 base, with 18 bases between. The CDR3 has 15 amino acids. Germline lookup yields CDR1 SEHNR and CDR2 FQNEAQ (reference sequence). Note on this clonotype: Its antigen remains unidentified.

Overall study results and limits: From one million sequenced T cells, diversity estimates were lower bounds.

Drawn from each donor were ten milliliters of peripheral blood. The chain couples TRBV7-9 to TRBJ2-4; the D gene could be TRBD1 or TRBD2 (6 bases each). The sequence was collected from a man aged 18-30 years in good health. Input material: blood. The CDR3 coding sequence is TGTGCCGCCAGCCTTTGGGGGGCGGCCAAAAACATTCAGTACTTC. It specifies CAASLWGAAKNIQYF.